These 10 T cell receptor beta chains share one sample of origin, sequenced in a study of blood T cell repertoires in COVID-19. The protocol was immunoSEQ multiplex PCR, while the TCRdb copy is restricted to in-frame clones and leaves out a portion. The data contain over 200,000 clones, roughly 88% of them singletons. The sample was peripheral blood. These receptors were taken from a woman in her 30s with acute or convalescent COVID-19.

The chain has TRBV3-1 (or the pseudogene TRBV3-2) and TRBJ1-6, with D tentatively TRBD1 (6 bases). The V and J ends lost 0 bases and 0 bases respectively, with 9 bases between them. Germline CDR1 and CDR2: LGHDT and YNNKEL (reference sequence). The CDR3 consists of 17 residues. The CDR3 DNA is TGTGCCAGCAGCCAAGATAGGGGGAGCTCCTATAATTCACCCCTCCACTTT. Residues: CASSQDRGSSYNSPLHF.

V gene TRBV3-1 (or the pseudogene TRBV3-2) combines with J gene TRBJ1-5; a weak D match, TRBD1 (5 bases). Germline CDR1 and CDR2: LGHDT and YNNKEL (reference sequence). V lost 4 bases to trimming and J lost 3 bases, with 10 bases between them. The CDR3 consists of 14 residues. The CDR3 DNA reads as TGTGCCAGCAGCCCAGGGAAGAACAATCAGCCCCAGCATTTT. Encoded protein: CASSPGKNNQPQHF.

Here the CDR3 reads CASSMAAGDYEQYF. Here the CDR3 DNA reads TGTGCCAGTAGTATGGCGGCAGGGGACTACGAGCAGTACTTC. This chain uses TRBV19 with TRBJ2-7; D is perhaps TRBD1 (6 bases). V lost 3 bases and J 3 bases, leaving 12 bases between the germline ends. The germline V gene has CDR1 LNHDA and CDR2 SQIVND (reference sequence). The length of the CDR3 is 14 residues. The whole variable domain, remainder taken from reference TRBV19 and TRBJ2-7, is DGGITQSPKYLFRKEGQNVTLSCEQNLNHDAMYWYRQDPGQGLRLIYYSQIVNDFQKGDIAEGYSVSREKKESFPLTVTSAQKNPTAFYLCASSMAAGDYEQYFGPGTRLTVT.

This chain links TRBV18 with TRBJ1-2; TRBD1 matches at 11 bases. The J segment lost 4 bases and the V segment lost 2 bases, leaving 3 bases of the junction unmatched. The CDR3 runs 15 residues. Looked up from germline, CDR1 is KGHSH and CDR2 is LQKENI. The CDR3 nucleotides read TGTGCCAGCTCACCAGGACAGGGGGCCTTCTATGGCTACACCTTC. Translating gives CASSPGQGAFYGYTF. The full variable domain, with the rest looked up from reference TRBV18 and TRBJ1-2, is NAGVMQNPRHLVRRRGQEARLRCSPMKGHSHVYWYRQLPEEGLKFMVYLQKENIIDESGMPKERFSAEFPKEGPSILRIQQVVRGDSAAYFCASSPGQGAFYGYTFGSGTRLTVV.

This clone was seen once. The chain links TRBV30 to TRBJ1-3; no reliable D call. The germline V gene has CDR1 GTSNPN and CDR2 SVGIG (reference sequence). This CDR3 contains 12 residues. V was shortened by 5 bases and J by 3 bases, with 8 bases between the two germline ends. The CDR3 DNA reads TGTGCCTGGGCCTCAGGTGGAAACACCATATATTTT. Residues: CAWASGGNTIYF.

This clone is a singleton in its sample. This sequence joins TRBV9 and TRBJ2-4, with D maybe TRBD1 (6 bases). V lost 0 bases, J lost 4 bases, and 20 bases lay in between. This CDR3 region has 18 residues. Germline values: CDR1 SGDLS, CDR2 YYNGEE. CDR3 coding DNA: TGTGCCAGCAGCGTAGAAGCCGACAGGCCGCCTCCGAAAAACATTCAGTACTTC. Translating it yields CASSVEADRPPPKNIQYF.

The chain uses TRBV18 and TRBJ2-7, with D maybe TRBD2 (5 bases). CDR1 is KGHSH and CDR2 is LQKENI in the germline V gene. The CDR3 runs 15 residues. Trimming left V 4 bases short and J 7 bases short, with 20 bases between. CDR3 in amino acids: CASSRTGNSLEEQYF. CDR3 in DNA: TGTGCCAGCTCACGTACCGGGAACTCCCTGGAGGAGCAGTACTTC.

V is TRBV11-3 and J is TRBJ2-1; TRBD1 might be the D (5 bases). CDR1 is SGHNT and CDR2 is YENEEA in the germline V gene. Trimming took off 5 bases at V and 2 bases at J, with 10 bases between the two ends. CDR3 size: 14 residues. CDR3 DNA: TGTGCCAGCAGCAACAGGACGGCCTACAATGAGCAGTTCTTC. It codes for CASSNRTAYNEQFF.

The chain is built from TRBV6-4 and TRBJ2-1; a possible D gene is TRBD1 (6 bases). There are 16 residues in the CDR3. V lost 0 bases, J lost 4 bases, and 13 bases lay in between. Germline CDR1 is MRHNA and CDR2 is SNTAGT. The CDR3 region has the DNA TGTGCCAGCAGTGACTCACAGGGTGGGGAATACAATGAGCAGTTCTTC. Its translation: CASSDSQGGEYNEQFF.

V and J are TRBV11-2 and TRBJ2-3; 10 bases align to TRBD2. The ends lost 1 base at V and 3 bases at J; junction bases unmatched: 4. CDR1 is SGHAT, CDR2 FQNNGV, per germline. This CDR3 is built from 16 residues. The CDR3 region has the DNA TGTGCCAGCAGCTTAGTTGTAGCGGGAGGTACAGATACGCAGTATTTT. Its protein is CASSLVVAGGTDTQYF.